The clone carrying this TCR beta chain was detected only a few times. Antigen unknown. The TCR beta cDNA libraries contained unique molecular identifiers. Each CDR3 protein is one row after TCRdb ran MiXCR on the PCR reads. The sample yields a few hundred thousand distinct CDR3 sequences, 45% seen once. These data are taken from a study of post-analysis software for immune sequencing data. Findings and limits, study-wide: Among 5 or 6 TRBV segments more frequent in patients than controls were TRBV5-6, TRBV5-1 and TRBV20-1.

The germline CDR1 and CDR2 sequences are LGHDT and YNNKEL (reference sequence). This CDR3 spans 17 amino acids. V was clipped by 0 bases and J by 5 bases; unmatched bases: 12. Input material: blood. V is TRBV3-1 and J is TRBJ2-5; 7 bases are shared with TRBD2. The TCR was taken from a girl aged 10-17 years with multiple sclerosis. CDR3 in amino acids: CASSQDRSSGLRETQYF. Written as DNA, the CDR3 is TGTGCCAGCAGCCAAGATCGCTCTAGCGGCCTGCGGGAGACCCAGTACTTC.